This T cell receptor (beta chain) was observed in a study of shared clonotypes between healthy human individuals. Study conclusions and caveats: Generation probabilities were higher for clonotypes shared across all four sorted-subset donors than for unshared ones. The sharing of about 5% of naive CD4 clonotypes was seen across a handful of donors.

This CDR3 spans 16 amino acids. Germline V CDR1 and CDR2: LNHDA, SQIVND (reference sequence). V was pared by 5 bases and J by 4 bases, with 20 bases between. Terminally differentiated effector memory CD45RA+ cells were excluded by CCR7 positive selection of CD45RO-negative cells. With regard to this clone: Its antigen is undetermined.

Data came from immunoSEQ multiplex PCR; TCRdb stores just in-frame clones and leaves some out. The sample has roughly 590,000 clones, around 95% seen once; the top ten hold over 0.09%. The sequence came from a woman under 40 in good health. The sample consisted of naive CD8+ T cells sorted from blood. The chain has TRBV19 and TRBJ2-5; D is perhaps TRBD2 (6 bases). As DNA, the CDR3 is TGTGCCAGTAGTTCGCCCGCCGGGAGCCGTAGAGAGACCCAGTACTTC. This gives the protein CASSSPAGSRRETQYF. The full variable domain, completed using reference TRBV19 and TRBJ2-5, is DGGITQSPKYLFRKEGQNVTLSCEQNLNHDAMYWYRQDPGQGLRLIYYSQIVNDFQKGDIAEGYSVSREKKESFPLTVTSAQKNPTAFYLCASSSPAGSRRETQYFGPGTRLLVL.